This TCR beta chain was recovered during a study of regulatory T cells in long-lasting Graves disease. Study-level results: Among samples with persistent disease, TRBV28, TRBJ1-2 and TRBJ2-5 were favored. Less diverse TCR repertoires were seen in persistent Graves' patients than in newly diagnosed ones. Thyroid tissue went unstudied; only peripheral blood was examined.

Investigators prepared the TCR beta libraries by applying iRepertoire HTBI primers and Arm-PCR of CDR3 regions. Original analysis: Gene usage covered approximately 65 TRBV and 14 TRBJ segments. From the multiplex PCR reads, TCRdb called clonotypes with MiXCR, one entry per CDR3 protein. The V and J calls shown here were made by TCRdb, not taken from the authors' results. The sample includes about 470,000 distinct CDR3 sequences, about a fifth of them seen just once. A few counts support this clonotype. No antigen is known for it. Time point given: persistent/refractory GD, antithyroid drugs over 5 years with positive TRAb. The TCR library was made from RNA that had been extracted from PBMCs in TRIzol. CDR1 is KGHDR and CDR2 is SFDVKD in the germline V gene. Trimming pared 3 bases from V and 4 bases from J, leaving 3 bases between. The CDR3 covers 12 residues.

The V and J genes are TRBV24-1 and TRBJ1-5, with unresolved D. The source is a female donor with Graves disease. The material sequenced was peripheral blood mononuclear cells (PBMCs), taken when the disease was refractory, from a patient treated with antithyroid drugs. The CDR3 here is CATSDKNQPQHF. The CDR3 region has the DNA TGTGCCACCAGTGATAAAAATCAGCCCCAGCATTTT.